Listed here are 9 T cell receptor beta chains from one sample, sequenced in a study of human T cells and chemical hapten exposure. A single record per CDR3 protein comes from TCRdb applying MiXCR to the RACE reads. The sample has fewer than 130,000 distinct CDR3 sequences; 8% to 13% are singletons. This sample's time point: patch test 1, 2 weeks after DPC sensitization. Treatment in this sample: therapeutic diphenylcyclopropenone sensitization with weekly scalp DPC. The source material was whole blood, sampled in connection with sensitization to the hapten diphenylcyclopropenone (DPC). These receptors all stem from a woman in her 40s with alopecia areata. Some clones in this sample may be carry-over from other donors' samples.

This clonotype was picked up a small number of times. The chain couples TRBV30 to TRBJ2-3, with 8 bases aligning to TRBD2. J was trimmed by 0 bases and V by 1 base; bases with no gene match: 6. The CDR3 totals 16 residues. The V gene's germline CDR1 is GTSNPN and CDR2 SVGIG (reference sequence). CDR3 DNA: TGTGCCTGGAGTGCCCTATCTAGCGGGAGCACAGATACGCAGTATTTT. Its translation: CAWSALSSGSTDTQYF.

At least ten counts were recorded for this clonotype. The chain recombines TRBV20-1 with TRBJ2-3, with a possible D match to TRBD1 (7 bases). The V gene's germline CDR1 is DFQATT and CDR2 SNEGSKA (reference sequence). The CDR3 is 17 residues long. V was shortened by 6 bases and J by 0 bases, with 22 bases between the two germline ends. CDR3 sequence: CSANDPRRGPSTDTQYF. Written as DNA, the CDR3 is TGCAGTGCCAACGATCCCCGGAGGGGGCCAAGCACAGATACGCAGTATTTT.

This clonotype occurred once. The conserved phenylalanine or tryptophan normally closing the CDR3 is absent here, so this likely arose from a read error. The chain links TRBV24-1 to TRBJ2-1; tentatively, D is TRBD1 or TRBD2 (5 bases each). In germline, CDR1 is KGHDR, CDR2 SFDVKD. The CDR3 is made up of 13 amino acids. Trimming stripped 5 bases from V and 9 bases from J, with 13 bases between. The CDR3 nucleotides read TGTGCCACCAGTGTCTCGAATGGGGGTGAGCAGTTCTCC. It specifies CATSVSNGGEQFS.

This clonotype occurred many times. V usage is TRBV6-5 and J usage is TRBJ1-2; maybe TRBD1 (5 bases). The CDR3 covers 14 residues. The germline V and J ends were trimmed by 6 bases and 5 bases, with 16 bases remaining between them. Germline V CDR1 and CDR2: MNHEY, SVGAGI. CDR3 coding DNA: TGTGCCAGCAGCCGGGGGGGTCTCGGATATGGCTACACCTTC. Translated, it gives CASSRGGLGYGYTF.

This clonotype was observed many times. This sequence joins TRBV6-2 or TRBV6-3 and TRBJ2-2; 8 bases map to TRBD1. The V and J ends lost 8 bases and 6 bases, in that order; junction bases with no gene match: 8. CDR1 MNHEY and CDR2 SVGEGT come from the germline V gene. CDR3 length: 14 amino acids. The CDR3 DNA sequence: TGTGCCAGCGCGTTGGACAGGGCGTCCGGGGAGCTGTTTTTT. It yields the protein CASALDRASGELFF.

This clonotype was detected only a few times. The V gene is TRBV7-2, the J gene TRBJ1-3; the D gene is possibly TRBD1 (5 bases). Germline V gives CDR1 SGHTA, CDR2 FQGNSA. With 1 base removed from V and 2 bases from J, the gap between germline ends came to 18 bases. This CDR3 comprises 18 residues. The CDR3 nucleotides are TGTGCCAGCAGCTTAGGAGACCCAGGGAAGGGAGCTGGAAACACCATATATTTT. Translation: CASSLGDPGKGAGNTIYF.

This sequence joins TRBV4-2 and TRBJ2-5; 9 positions agree with TRBD2. Unmatched junction bases numbered 9, after V lost 4 bases and J lost 3 bases. Germline assignment: CDR1 LGHNA and CDR2 YNFKEQ. The CDR3 totals 16 residues. CDR3 region: CASSPRRIAGEETQYF. Written as DNA, the CDR3 is TGTGCCAGCAGCCCCCGACGTATAGCGGGGGAAGAGACCCAGTACTTC.

The chain recombines TRBV20-1 with TRBJ2-5; 10 bases agree with TRBD2. The J segment lost 4 bases and the V segment lost 2 bases, leaving 7 bases of the junction unmatched. Germline values: CDR1 DFQATT, CDR2 SNEGSKA (reference sequence). CDR3 length: 15 residues. CDR3 DNA sequence: TGCAGTGCTAGACAAGTAGCGGGAGGTTCAGAGACCCAGTACTTC. Protein product: CSARQVAGGSETQYF.

This clonotype has a count of ten or more. The genes are TRBV7-9 and TRBJ2-7; D is uncertain. V lost 2 bases and J 7 bases, leaving 12 bases between the germline ends. Germline V gene data show CDR1 as SEHNR and CDR2 as FQNEAQ (reference sequence). There are 13 residues in the CDR3. The DNA of the CDR3 is TGTGCCAGCAGCTTAAGGGCCGACTCGGAGCAGTACTTC. This translates into CASSLRADSEQYF.